This TCR beta chain was sequenced for a study of T cell responses to AZD1222 COVID-19 vaccine. Overall study findings and caveats: Nearly half of spike-specific TCRs reportedly go after variant regions that carry no mutations. The donors showed a predominance of white British ancestry and of females, with possible underestimation of clonal diversity.

Germline loops: CDR1 LGHDT, CDR2 YNNKEL (reference sequence). CDR3 length: 16 residues. With 4 bases clipped from V and 6 bases from J, the junction kept 12 bases outside the gene matches. Data came from immunoSEQ multiplex PCR; TCRdb stores just in-frame clones and leaves some out. The table records roughly 180,000 clones, just over 90% of them present only once. With respect to this clone: Its antigen is not identified.

Second doses that came at about 4 or about 12 weeks were put together. The clonotype originates from an adult who received the AZD1222 COVID-19 vaccine. Sequencing was performed on peripheral blood, taken 28 days after the second AZD1222 dose. This chain links TRBV3-1 (or the pseudogene TRBV3-2) with TRBJ2-7; TRBD2 matches at 10 bases. CDR3 amino acids: CASSLTLAGVESEQYF. The CDR3 DNA sequence: TGTGCCAGCAGCCTCACTCTAGCGGGAGTCGAAAGCGAGCAGTACTTC.